Detailed here is one T cell receptor beta chain. Its antigen has not been determined. No quality values exist for individual bases; no much larger clone is one base distant. The CDR3 runs 14 amino acids, cysteine and phenylalanine included. The retained sequence is limited to the CDR3, 42 bases, with the frame set at the first base. Based on the germline V gene, the CDR1 and CDR2 sequences are MDHEN and SYDVKM. Trimming accounts for 3 bases at V and 11 bases at J, while the number of junction bases matched to no gene is 10. The trial excluded patients who had a history of autoimmune disease or were on systemic immunosuppression. Peripheral blood for TCR sequencing was collected from all dose cohorts at baseline, on cycle 4 day 1, and on cycle 7 day 1. Samples were obtained from an open-label, multicenter, first-in-human phase I dose-escalation trial of ivuxolimab. Adults with locally advanced or metastatic melanoma, renal cell carcinoma, hepatocellular carcinoma or head and neck squamous cell carcinoma were enrolled in the trial. Before TCR sequencing, CD4+ T cells and CD8+ T cells from peripheral blood were sorted into separate populations.

This sample is part of a study of OX40 agonist ivuxolimab in advanced cancers. About the investigation overall: Ivuxolimab, which targeted the costimulatory receptor OX40 (CD134), was an agonistic, fully human IgG2 monoclonal antibody. Intravenous ivuxolimab was administered to patients every 2 weeks at six dose levels: 0.01, 0.1, 0.3, 1.5, 3 and 10 mg/kg. Of the roughly 52 patients in dose escalation, around 19 had hepatocellular carcinoma, about 15 had melanoma, 9 had renal cell carcinoma and 9 had head and neck cancer. A male proportion of 70% to 90% and a mean age of approximately 58 years, ranging from about 23 to 90, were recorded for the dose-escalation cohort. Prior anti-PD-1, anti-PD-L1 or anti-CTLA-4 therapy was permitted, and approximately 40% of dose-escalation patients had received checkpoint inhibitors. Partial responses were achieved by three dose-escalation patients, of whom one had hepatocellular carcinoma and two had cutaneous melanoma. Peripheral TCRbeta sequencing aimed to test whether ivuxolimab altered TCR sequence diversity and caused clonal T-cell expansion. The paper describes the monotherapy dose-escalation part (N of about 47 patients) of the phase I trial of ivuxolimab. Study-wide findings and limitations: Partial responders in the 0.1-3.0 mg/kg groups had among the lowest normalized peripheral clonal expansion, especially among CD8+ T cells. Low levels of normalized T-cell clonal expansion were also shown by some nonresponding patients. On average, CD8+ T cells showed more expanded clones than CD4+ T cells after ivuxolimab. At doses of 0.1 to 3.0 mg/kg, clonal expansion of both CD4+ and CD8+ T cells in blood was seen between baseline and week 6. The antigen specificity of the peripheral T cells that underwent clonal expansion was not determined.

Genomic DNA was isolated from the sorted cells so that the TCRbeta CDR3 region could be sequenced. The immunoSEQ Assay was used for sequencing of TCRbeta CDR3 regions. TCRdb provides this immuneACCESS table in a form limited to in-frame rearrangements. Some clones are lacking; in checked studies, under half of them reflect an unresolved V gene, and why the rest are absent is not known. The table for this sample lists tens of thousands of clones; around 94% of them were counted only once. The top ten clonotypes cover 12% of the sample. This clonotype originated in an adult with an advanced solid tumor such as melanoma, head and neck, liver or kidney cancer. The rearrangement combines TRBV28 with TRBJ2-3, with TRBD2 matching 8 junction bases. The sequenced sample was CD4+ or CD8+ T cells sorted from blood, obtained in a trial of the OX40 agonist ivuxolimab. The bases read TGTGCCAGCAGTTTGAGGACTAGCCCCCTCGAGCAGTATTTT. It translates to CASSLRTSPLEQYF.